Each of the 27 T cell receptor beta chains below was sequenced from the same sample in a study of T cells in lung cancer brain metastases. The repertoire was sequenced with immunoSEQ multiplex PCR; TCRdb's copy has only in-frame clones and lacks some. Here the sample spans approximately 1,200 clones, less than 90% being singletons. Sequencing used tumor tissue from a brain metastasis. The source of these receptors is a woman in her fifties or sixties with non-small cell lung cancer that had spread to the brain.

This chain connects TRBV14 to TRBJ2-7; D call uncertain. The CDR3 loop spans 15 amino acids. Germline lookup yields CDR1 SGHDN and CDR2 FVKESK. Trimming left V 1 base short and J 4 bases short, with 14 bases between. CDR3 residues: CASSQGRTMMYEQYF. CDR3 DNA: TGTGCCAGCAGCCAAGGGCGGACGATGATGTACGAGCAGTACTTC.

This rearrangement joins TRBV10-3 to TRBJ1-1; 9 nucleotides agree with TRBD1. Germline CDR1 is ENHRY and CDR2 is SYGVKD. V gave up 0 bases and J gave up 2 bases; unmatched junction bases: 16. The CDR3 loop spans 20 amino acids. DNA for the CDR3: TGTGCCATCAGTGAGTCTCGGGATCCGGGACAGGGAAGGTATAACACTGAAGCTTTCTTT. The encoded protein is CAISESRDPGQGRYNTEAFF.

CDR3 residues: CAGTPGGPVTEAFF. As DNA, the CDR3 is TGTGCCGGAACCCCCGGGGGGCCCGTCACTGAAGCTTTCTTT. The genes are TRBV19 and TRBJ1-1, with D possibly matching TRBD1 (6 bases). The CDR3 covers 14 residues. The V end lost 11 bases, the J end lost 4 bases, and 20 bases lay between the germline ends. CDR1 is LNHDA and CDR2 is SQIVND in the germline V gene (reference sequence).

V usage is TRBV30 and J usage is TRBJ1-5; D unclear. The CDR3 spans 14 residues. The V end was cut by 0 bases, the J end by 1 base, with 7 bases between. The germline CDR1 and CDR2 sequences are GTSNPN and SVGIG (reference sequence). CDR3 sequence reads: CAWSVLGSNQPQHF. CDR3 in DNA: TGTGCCTGGAGTGTCTTAGGGAGCAATCAGCCCCAGCATTTT.

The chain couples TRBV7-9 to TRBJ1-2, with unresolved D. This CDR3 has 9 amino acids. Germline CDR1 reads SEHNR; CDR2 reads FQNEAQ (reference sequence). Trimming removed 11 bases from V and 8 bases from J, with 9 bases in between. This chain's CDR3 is CASGVGYTF. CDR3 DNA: TGTGCCTCCGGGGTGGGCTACACCTTC.

Here the CDR3 reads CASSILTSSNQPQHF. In nucleotides, the CDR3 is TGTGCCAGTAGTATTCTAACGAGTAGCAATCAGCCCCAGCATTTT. The chain combines TRBV19 with TRBJ1-5; D is unclear. Per germline, CDR1 LNHDA and CDR2 SQIVND (reference sequence). This CDR3 has 15 residues. The V gene lost 3 bases and the J gene lost 0 bases, with 9 bases spanning the gap.

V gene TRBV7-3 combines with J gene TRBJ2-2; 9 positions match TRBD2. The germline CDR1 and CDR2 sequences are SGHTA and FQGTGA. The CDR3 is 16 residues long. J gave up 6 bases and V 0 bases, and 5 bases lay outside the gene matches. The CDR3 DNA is TGTGCCAGCAGCTTAACGCCCAGCGGGAGGTCCGGGGAGCTGTTTTTT. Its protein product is CASSLTPSGRSGELFF.

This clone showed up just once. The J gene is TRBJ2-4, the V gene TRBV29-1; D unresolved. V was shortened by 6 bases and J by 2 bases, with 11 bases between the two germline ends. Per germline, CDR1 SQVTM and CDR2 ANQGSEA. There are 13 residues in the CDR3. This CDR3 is CSVPDLTKNIQYF. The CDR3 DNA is TGCAGCGTCCCGGACCTTACCAAAAACATTCAGTACTTC. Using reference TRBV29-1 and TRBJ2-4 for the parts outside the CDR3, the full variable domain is SAVISQKPSRDICQRGTSLTIQCQVDSQVTMMFWYRQQPGQSLTLIATANQGSEATYESGFVIDKFPISRPNLTFSTLTVSNMSPEDSSIYLCSVPDLTKNIQYFGAGTRLSVL.

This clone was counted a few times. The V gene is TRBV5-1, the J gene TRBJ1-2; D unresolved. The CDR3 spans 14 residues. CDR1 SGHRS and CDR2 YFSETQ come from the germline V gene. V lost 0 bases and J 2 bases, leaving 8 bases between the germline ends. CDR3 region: CASSLGGPNYGYTF. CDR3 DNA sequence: TGCGCCAGCAGCTTGGGGGGTCCGAACTATGGCTACACCTTC.

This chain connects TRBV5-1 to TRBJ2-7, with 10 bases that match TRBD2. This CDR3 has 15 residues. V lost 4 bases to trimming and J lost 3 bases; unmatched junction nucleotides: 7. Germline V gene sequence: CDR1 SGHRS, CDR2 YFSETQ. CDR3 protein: CASSVAGGLFYEQYF. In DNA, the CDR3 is TGCGCCAGCAGCGTAGCGGGGGGCCTCTTCTACGAGCAGTACTTC.

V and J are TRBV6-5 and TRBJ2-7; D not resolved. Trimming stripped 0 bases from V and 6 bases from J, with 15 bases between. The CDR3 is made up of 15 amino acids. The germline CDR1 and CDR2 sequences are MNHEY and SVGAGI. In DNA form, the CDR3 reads TGTGCCAGCAGTTACTCCAGGAGAGGCCGATTCGAGCAGTACTTC. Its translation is CASSYSRRGRFEQYF.

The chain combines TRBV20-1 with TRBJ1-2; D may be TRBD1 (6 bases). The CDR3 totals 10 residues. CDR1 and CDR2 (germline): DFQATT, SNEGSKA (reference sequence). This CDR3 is CSSGENGYTF. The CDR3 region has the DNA TGCAGCTCAGGGGAAAATGGCTACACCTTC.

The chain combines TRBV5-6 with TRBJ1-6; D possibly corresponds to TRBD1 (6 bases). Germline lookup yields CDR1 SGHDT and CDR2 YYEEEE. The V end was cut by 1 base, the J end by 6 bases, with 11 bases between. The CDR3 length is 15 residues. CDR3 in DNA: TGTGCCAGCAGCTTGTGGGGGGGCTCTAATTCACCCCTCCACTTT. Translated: CASSLWGGSNSPLHF.

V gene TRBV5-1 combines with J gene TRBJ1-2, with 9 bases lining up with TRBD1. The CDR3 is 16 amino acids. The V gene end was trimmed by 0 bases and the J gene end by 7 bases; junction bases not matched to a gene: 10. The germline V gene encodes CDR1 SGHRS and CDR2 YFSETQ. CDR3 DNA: TGCGCCAGCAGCTTGGAAATCCCGGGACAGGGTGGTGGCTACACCTTC. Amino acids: CASSLEIPGQGGGYTF.

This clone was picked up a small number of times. This CDR3 reads CASSAGTNSYEQYF. The CDR3 coding sequence is TGTGCCAGCAGCGCCGGGACTAACTCCTACGAGCAGTACTTC. The chain has TRBV5-4 and TRBJ2-7, with TRBD2 identical over 7 bases. Germline CDR1 is SGHNT and CDR2 is YYREEE (reference sequence). Trimming took 4 bases from V and 0 from J; bases not matched to a gene: 4. The CDR3 has 14 amino acids.

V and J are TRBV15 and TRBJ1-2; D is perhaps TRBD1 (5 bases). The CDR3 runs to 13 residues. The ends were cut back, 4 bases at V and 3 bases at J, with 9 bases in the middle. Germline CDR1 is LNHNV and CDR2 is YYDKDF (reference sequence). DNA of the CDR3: TGTGCCACCAGCACGACAGACGACTATGGCTACACCTTC. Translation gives CATSTTDDYGYTF.

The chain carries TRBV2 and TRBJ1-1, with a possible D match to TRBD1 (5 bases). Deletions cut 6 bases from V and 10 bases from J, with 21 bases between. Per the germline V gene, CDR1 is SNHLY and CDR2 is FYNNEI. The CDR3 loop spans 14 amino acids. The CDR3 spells CASRRLNSGGVAFF. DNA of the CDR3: TGTGCCAGCAGGCGACTCAACAGCGGGGGGGTAGCTTTCTTT.

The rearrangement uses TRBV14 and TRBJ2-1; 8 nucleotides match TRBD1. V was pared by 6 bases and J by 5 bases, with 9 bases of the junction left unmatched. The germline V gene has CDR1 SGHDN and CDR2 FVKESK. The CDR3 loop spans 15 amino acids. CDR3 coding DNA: TGTGCCAGCAGTGGACAGGGAGGAATTAACAATGAGCAGTTCTTC. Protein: CASSGQGGINNEQFF.

The CDR3 here is CASSLAPTRKADTQYF. The CDR3 nucleotides read TGTGCCAGCAGCTTGGCCCCGACTAGAAAGGCAGATACGCAGTATTTT. The rearrangement links TRBV5-6 to TRBJ2-3; a possible D gene is TRBD2 (6 bases). Germline-derived CDR1 and CDR2 are SGHDT and YYEEEE. V lost 0 bases and J lost 4, with 15 bases in between. CDR3 length equals 16 residues. Together with reference TRBV5-6 and TRBJ2-3, the CDR3 gives the full variable domain: DAGVTQSPTHLIKTRGQQVTLRCSPKSGHDTVSWYQQALGQGPQFIFQYYEEEERQRGNFPDRFSGHQFPNYSSELNVNALLLGDSALYLCASSLAPTRKADTQYFGPGTRLTVL.

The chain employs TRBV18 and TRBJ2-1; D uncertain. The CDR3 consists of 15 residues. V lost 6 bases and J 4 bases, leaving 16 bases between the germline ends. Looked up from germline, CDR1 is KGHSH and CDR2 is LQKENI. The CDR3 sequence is CASSPIELTYNEQFF. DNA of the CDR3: TGTGCCAGCTCTCCGATCGAGCTAACATACAATGAGCAGTTCTTC.

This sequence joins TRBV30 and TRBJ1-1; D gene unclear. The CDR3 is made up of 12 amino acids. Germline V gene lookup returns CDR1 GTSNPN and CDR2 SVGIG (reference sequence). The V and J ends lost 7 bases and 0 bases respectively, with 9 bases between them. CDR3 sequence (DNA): TGTGCCTCCGAAGGGATGAACACTGAAGCTTTCTTT. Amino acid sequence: CASEGMNTEAFF.

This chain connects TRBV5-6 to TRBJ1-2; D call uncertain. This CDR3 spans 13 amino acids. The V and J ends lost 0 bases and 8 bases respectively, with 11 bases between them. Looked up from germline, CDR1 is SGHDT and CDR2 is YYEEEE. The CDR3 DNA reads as TGTGCCAGCAGCTTGGGGGTGACAAGCGGCTACACCTTC. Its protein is CASSLGVTSGYTF. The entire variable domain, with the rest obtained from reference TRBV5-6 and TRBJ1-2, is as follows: DAGVTQSPTHLIKTRGQQVTLRCSPKSGHDTVSWYQQALGQGPQFIFQYYEEEERQRGNFPDRFSGHQFPNYSSELNVNALLLGDSALYLCASSLGVTSGYTFGSGTRLTVV.

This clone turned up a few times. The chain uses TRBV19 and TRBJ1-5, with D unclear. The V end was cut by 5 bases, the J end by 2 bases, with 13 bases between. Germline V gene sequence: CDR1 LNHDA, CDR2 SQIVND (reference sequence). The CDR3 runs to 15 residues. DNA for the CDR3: TGTGCCAGTAGTGCCACAGTCCGGGGCAATCAGCCCCAGCATTTT. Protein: CASSATVRGNQPQHF.

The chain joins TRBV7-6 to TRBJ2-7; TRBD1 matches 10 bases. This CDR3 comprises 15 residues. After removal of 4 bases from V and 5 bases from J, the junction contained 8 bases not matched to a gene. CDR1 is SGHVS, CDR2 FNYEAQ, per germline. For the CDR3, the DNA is TGTGCCAGCAGCTCCCGGGACAGGGGTTTCAACGAGCAGTACTTC. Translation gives CASSSRDRGFNEQYF.

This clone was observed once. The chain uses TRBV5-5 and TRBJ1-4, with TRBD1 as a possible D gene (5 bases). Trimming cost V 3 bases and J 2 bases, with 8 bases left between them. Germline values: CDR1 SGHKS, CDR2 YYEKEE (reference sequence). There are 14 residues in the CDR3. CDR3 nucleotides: TGTGCCAGCAGCTCCAGGGATACTAATGAAAAACTGTTTTTT. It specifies CASSSRDTNEKLFF.

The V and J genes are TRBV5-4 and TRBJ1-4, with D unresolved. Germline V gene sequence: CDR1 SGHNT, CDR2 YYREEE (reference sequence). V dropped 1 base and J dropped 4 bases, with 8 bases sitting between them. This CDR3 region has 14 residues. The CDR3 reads CASSLKQNNEKLFF. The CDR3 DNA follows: TGTGCCAGCAGCTTGAAACAGAATAATGAAAAACTGTTTTTT.

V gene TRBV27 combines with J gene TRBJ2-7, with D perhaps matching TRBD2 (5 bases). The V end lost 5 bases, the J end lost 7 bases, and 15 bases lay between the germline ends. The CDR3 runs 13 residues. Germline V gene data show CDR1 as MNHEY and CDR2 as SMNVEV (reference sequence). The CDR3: CASSLALTGEQYF. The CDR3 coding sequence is TGTGCCAGCAGTCTAGCTCTGACCGGGGAGCAGTACTTC.